The T cell receptor beta chain under discussion was sequenced for a study of identifying expanded T cells in peripheral blood. Clones were sequenced by immunoSEQ multiplex PCR, and TCRdb holds only the in-frame ones, with some missing. Here the sample spans roughly 84,000 clones, about 90% being singletons. On this clone: Its antigen is undetermined.

No infections or other immune events were documented during collection. Germline loops: CDR1 LGHNA, CDR2 YNFKEQ. Trimming removed 0 bases from V and 3 bases from J; junction bases left unmatched: 6. This CDR3 contains 16 residues. Study-level findings and limits: Two-week clone count variance significantly increased as total template count grew. Over about two and four weeks, about 15 and 18 clones changed, versus around 1.2 between replicates.

The chain has TRBV4-2 and TRBJ2-7, with 9 bases that match TRBD1. Sequenced sample: blood. The receptor was derived from a person aged 18 to 70 in good health. The CDR3 here is CASSQEGAGQGYEQYF. The CDR3, as DNA: TGTGCCAGCAGCCAAGAGGGAGCGGGACAGGGCTACGAGCAGTACTTC.